This entry lists 17 T cell receptor beta chains sequenced from one sample in a study of spatial heterogeneity in lung cancer. TCRdb fed the 5' RACE reads into MiXCR, producing one record per CDR3 protein. The sample records about 12,000 distinct CDR3 sequences, less than 4.5% being singletons. Time point of the sample: sample taken at primary tumor resection. The specimen was PBMCs, collected at surgery. The receptor set was obtained from a male donor with early-stage non-small cell lung cancer.

This clonotype was recorded at least ten times. V gene TRBV11-3 combines with J gene TRBJ2-2; no reliable D call. Germline V gives CDR1 SGHNT, CDR2 YENEEA. V was shortened by 2 bases and J by 8 bases, with 6 bases between the two germline ends. CDR3 length equals 12 residues. Here the CDR3 reads CASSLFGGELFF. The CDR3 DNA sequence: TGTGCCAGCAGCTTATTCGGTGGGGAGCTGTTTTTT.

On this clonotype itself: Sequence at one end of the junction differs from germline and may be a read error. The gene calls are TRBV7-6 and TRBJ2-5; 7 bases agree with TRBD2. CDR3 length: 17 amino acids. Germline CDR1 is SGHVS and CDR2 is FNYEAQ. DNA for the CDR3: TGTGTCAGCAGCTTAGGTGGAGGCGGGAGCGCCCAAGAGACCCAGTACTTC. This sequence encodes CVSSLGGGGSAQETQYF.

The V call is TRBV7-2, the J call TRBJ2-5; perhaps TRBD1 as D (5 bases). The V end was cut by 6 bases, the J end by 3 bases, with 20 bases between. CDR1 is SGHTA, CDR2 FQGNSA, per germline. CDR3 size: 16 residues. The CDR3 bases are TGTGCCAGCAGTCACAGGCCCCCGCCTACGGAAGAGACCCAGTACTTC. This codes for CASSHRPPPTEETQYF.

This clonotype occurred many times. V and J are TRBV20-1 and TRBJ2-7, with 7 bases lining up with TRBD2. V shed 5 bases, J shed 2 bases, and the junction held 9 bases outside the gene matches. Germline V lookup: CDR1 DFQATT, CDR2 SNEGSKA (reference sequence). The CDR3 has 14 residues. The CDR3 region is CSARKPGLPYEQYF. The DNA for the CDR3 is TGCAGTGCTCGGAAACCGGGACTACCCTACGAGCAGTACTTC.

This clonotype was counted between two and nine times. The chain uses TRBV14 and TRBJ2-1; D is undetermined. The CDR3 is 12 residues long. V gave up 6 bases and J gave up 9 bases, with 12 bases separating them. Germline CDR1 SGHDN, CDR2 FVKESK. The CDR3 reads CASSRDRVEQFF. CDR3 sequence (DNA): TGTGCCAGCAGTCGTGACCGAGTTGAGCAGTTCTTC.

This clonotype was counted many times. The chain is built from TRBV6-5 and TRBJ2-5; D ambiguous. V was trimmed by 2 bases and J by 4 bases, leaving 8 bases between them. The CDR3 loop spans 13 amino acids. Germline lookup yields CDR1 MNHEY and CDR2 SVGAGI. CDR3 in DNA: TGTGCCAGCAGTTACCGATTAGGAGAGACCCAGTACTTC. This gives the protein CASSYRLGETQYF.

This clonotype was seen repeatedly, ten times or more. The chain is built from TRBV9 and TRBJ2-3; D may be TRBD1 or TRBD2 (5 bases each). This CDR3 has 13 amino acids. The germline V gene has CDR1 SGDLS and CDR2 YYNGEE. V lost 6 bases and J lost 3, with 11 bases in between. In nucleotides, the CDR3 is TGTGCCAGCACGAGGGGCGAGACAGATACGCAGTATTTT. Protein sequence: CASTRGETDTQYF. The full variable domain, completed using reference TRBV9 and TRBJ2-3, is DSGVTQTPKHLITATGQRVTLRCSPRSGDLSVYWYQQSLDQGLQFLIQYYNGEERAKGNILERFSAQQFPDLHSELNLSSLELGDSALYFCASTRGETDTQYFGPGTRLTVL.

This clonotype is deemed medium-sized. The V gene is TRBV28, the J gene TRBJ1-3; D not resolved. The V gene's germline CDR1 is MDHEN and CDR2 SYDVKM. CDR3 length: 15 residues. Deletions cut 6 bases from V and 0 bases from J, with 12 bases between. In nucleotides, the CDR3 is TGTGCCAGCAGGCGGATGTGGGGCTCTGGAAACACCATATATTTT. It codes for CASRRMWGSGNTIYF.

This chain links TRBV18 with TRBJ2-5; unclear D gene. The germline V gene encodes CDR1 KGHSH and CDR2 LQKENI. V was clipped by 1 base and J by 1 base, with 7 bases between them. The CDR3 contains 14 residues. The CDR3 DNA is TGTGCCAGCTCACCACGCAGCACCCAAGAGACCCAGTACTTC. Translated, it gives CASSPRSTQETQYF.

V usage is TRBV18 and J usage is TRBJ2-7; 7 positions agree with TRBD1. CDR1 and CDR2 (germline): KGHSH, LQKENI. The trim removed 3 bases at V and 4 bases at J, leaving 6 bases unmatched. This CDR3 spans 14 amino acids. The CDR3 loop is CASSPQTGKYEQYF. For the CDR3, the DNA is TGTGCCAGCTCACCGCAGACAGGGAAATACGAGCAGTACTTC.

This clonotype was counted at least ten times. V and J are TRBV7-3 and TRBJ2-5; D remains ambiguous. The germline gives CDR1 SGHTA, CDR2 FQGTGA. V shed 1 base and J shed 1 base, with 4 bases lying between them. The CDR3 totals 13 residues. CDR3 DNA: TGTGCCAGCAGCTTAAGCTTCCAAGAGACCCAGTACTTC. Its protein product is CASSLSFQETQYF.

This clonotype was seen at least ten times. The CDR3 protein is CASSFGTGWQPQHF. The CDR3 nucleotides are TGTGCCAGCAGTTTCGGGACAGGCTGGCAGCCCCAGCATTTT. The chain recombines TRBV28 with TRBJ1-5, with TRBD1 identical over 8 bases. This CDR3 contains 14 residues. The V gene end was trimmed by 3 bases and the J gene end by 7 bases; junction bases not matched to a gene: 5. Germline V gives CDR1 MDHEN, CDR2 SYDVKM.

This clonotype appeared a few times. The genes are TRBV29-1 and TRBJ2-1; D unresolved. Germline V gene lookup returns CDR1 SQVTM and CDR2 ANQGSEA. The V and J ends lost 4 bases and 7 bases respectively, with 8 bases between them. The CDR3 loop spans 11 amino acids. The CDR3 DNA reads TGCAGCGTTGCGGTACTAAATGAGCAGTTCTTC. Encoded protein: CSVAVLNEQFF.

The chain combines TRBV6-5 with TRBJ2-6; D is ambiguous. Germline loops: CDR1 MNHEY, CDR2 SVGAGI. The CDR3 spans 16 residues. V gave up 2 bases and J gave up 4 bases, with 12 bases separating them. CDR3 protein: CASSYPSGQGANVLTF. The CDR3 DNA sequence: TGTGCCAGCAGTTACCCTTCAGGCCAGGGGGCCAACGTCCTGACTTTC.

The rearrangement uses TRBV20-1 and TRBJ2-7; 10 bases agree with TRBD2. Germline V gene lookup returns CDR1 DFQATT and CDR2 SNEGSKA (reference sequence). The CDR3 is 18 amino acids. The ends lost 1 base at V and 3 bases at J; junction bases unmatched: 15. The CDR3 sequence is CSARVKAGGRFDYYEQYF. CDR3 nucleotide sequence: TGCAGTGCTAGAGTAAAAGCGGGAGGGCGGTTCGATTACTACGAGCAGTACTTC.

This clonotype was detected many times. For the CDR3, the DNA is TGCAGTGCTAGAGATCCGGGACGGGGCACCTACAATGAGCAGTTCTTC. Translated: CSARDPGRGTYNEQFF. The gene calls are TRBV20-1 and TRBJ2-1, with D perhaps being TRBD1 or TRBD2 (5 bases each). V lost 0 bases to trimming and J lost 2 bases, with 14 bases between them. Per germline, CDR1 DFQATT and CDR2 SNEGSKA (reference sequence). This CDR3 comprises 16 residues.

The V gene is TRBV11-2, the J gene TRBJ2-5, with 12 bases aligning to TRBD2. V shed 5 bases, J shed 4 bases, and the junction held 8 bases outside the gene matches. Germline CDR1 SGHAT, CDR2 FQNNGV. This CDR3 spans 16 amino acids. DNA of the CDR3: TGTGCCAGCAGCCCAGGACTAGCGGGAAGAAGAGAGACCCAGTACTTC. Amino acid sequence: CASSPGLAGRRETQYF.